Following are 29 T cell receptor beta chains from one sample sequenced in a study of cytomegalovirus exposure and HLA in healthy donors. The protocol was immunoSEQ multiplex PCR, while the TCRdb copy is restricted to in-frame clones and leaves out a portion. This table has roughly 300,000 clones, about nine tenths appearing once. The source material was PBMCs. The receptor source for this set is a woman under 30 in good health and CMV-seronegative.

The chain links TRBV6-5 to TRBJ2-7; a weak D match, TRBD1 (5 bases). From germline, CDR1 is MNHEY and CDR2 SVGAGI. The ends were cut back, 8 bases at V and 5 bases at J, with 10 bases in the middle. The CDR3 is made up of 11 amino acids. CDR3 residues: CASGQGHEQYF. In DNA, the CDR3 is TGTGCCAGCGGCCAGGGCCACGAGCAGTACTTC.

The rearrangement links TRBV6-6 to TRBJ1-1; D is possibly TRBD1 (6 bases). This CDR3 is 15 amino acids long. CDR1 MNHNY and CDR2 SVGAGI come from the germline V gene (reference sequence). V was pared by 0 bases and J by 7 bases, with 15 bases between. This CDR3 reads CASSYSTGLGVEAFF. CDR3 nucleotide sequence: TGTGCCAGCAGTTACTCGACAGGATTGGGGGTTGAAGCTTTCTTT.

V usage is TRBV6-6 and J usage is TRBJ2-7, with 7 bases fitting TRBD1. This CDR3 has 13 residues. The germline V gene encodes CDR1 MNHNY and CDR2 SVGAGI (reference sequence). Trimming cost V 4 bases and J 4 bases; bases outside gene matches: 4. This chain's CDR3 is CASSSRDRYEQYF. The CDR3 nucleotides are TGTGCCAGCAGTTCCCGGGACAGATACGAGCAGTACTTC.

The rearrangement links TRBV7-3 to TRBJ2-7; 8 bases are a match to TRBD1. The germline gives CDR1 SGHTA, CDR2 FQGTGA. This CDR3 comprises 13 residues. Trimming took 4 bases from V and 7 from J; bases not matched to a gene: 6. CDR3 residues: CASSSGQGREQYF. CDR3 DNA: TGTGCCAGCAGCTCTGGACAGGGTCGGGAGCAGTACTTC.

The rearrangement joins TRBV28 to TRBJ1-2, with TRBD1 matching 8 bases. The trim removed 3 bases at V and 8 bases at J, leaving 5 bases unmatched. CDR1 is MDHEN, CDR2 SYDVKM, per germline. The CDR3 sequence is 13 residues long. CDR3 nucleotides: TGTGCCAGCAGTTTCAGGGGGCAGTCCGGCTACACCTTC. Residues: CASSFRGQSGYTF.

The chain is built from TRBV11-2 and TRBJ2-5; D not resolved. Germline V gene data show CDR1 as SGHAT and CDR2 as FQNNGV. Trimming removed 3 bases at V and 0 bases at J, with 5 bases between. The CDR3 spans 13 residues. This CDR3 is CASSFRDQETQYF. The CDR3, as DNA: TGTGCCAGCAGCTTCCGGGACCAAGAGACCCAGTACTTC.

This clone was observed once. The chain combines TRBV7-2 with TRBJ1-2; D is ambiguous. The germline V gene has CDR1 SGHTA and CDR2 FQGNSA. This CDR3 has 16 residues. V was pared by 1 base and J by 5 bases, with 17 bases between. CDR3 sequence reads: CASSLVKSGGKYGYTF. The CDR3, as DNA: TGTGCCAGCAGCTTAGTCAAGAGTGGAGGAAAGTATGGCTACACCTTC.

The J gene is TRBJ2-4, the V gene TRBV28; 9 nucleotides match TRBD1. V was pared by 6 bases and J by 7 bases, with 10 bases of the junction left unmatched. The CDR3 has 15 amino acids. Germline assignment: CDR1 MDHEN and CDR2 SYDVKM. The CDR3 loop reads CASRTPGQGRNIQYF. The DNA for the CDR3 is TGTGCCAGCAGGACTCCGGGACAGGGAAGGAACATTCAGTACTTC.

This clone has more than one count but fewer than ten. CDR3 nucleotides: TGCGCCAGCAGCTTTCAGGGGGCAATGGATACGCAGTATTTT. This gives the protein CASSFQGAMDTQYF. V usage is TRBV5-1 and J usage is TRBJ2-3; 8 bases align to TRBD1. This CDR3 contains 14 residues. Trimming removed 2 bases from V and 6 bases from J; junction bases left unmatched: 5. Germline V gene sequence: CDR1 SGHRS, CDR2 YFSETQ.

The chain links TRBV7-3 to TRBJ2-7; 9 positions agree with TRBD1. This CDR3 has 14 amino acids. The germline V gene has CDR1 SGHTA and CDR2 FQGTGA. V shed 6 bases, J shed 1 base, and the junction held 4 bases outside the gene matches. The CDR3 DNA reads TGTGCCAGCAGTCCCGGGACAGGGTCCTACGAGCAGTACTTC. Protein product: CASSPGTGSYEQYF.

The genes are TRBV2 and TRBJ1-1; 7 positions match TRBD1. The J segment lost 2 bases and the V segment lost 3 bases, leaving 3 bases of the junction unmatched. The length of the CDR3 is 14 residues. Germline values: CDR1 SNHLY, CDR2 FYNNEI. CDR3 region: CASSERGPNTEAFF. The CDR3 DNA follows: TGTGCCAGCAGTGAGAGGGGGCCCAACACTGAAGCTTTCTTT.

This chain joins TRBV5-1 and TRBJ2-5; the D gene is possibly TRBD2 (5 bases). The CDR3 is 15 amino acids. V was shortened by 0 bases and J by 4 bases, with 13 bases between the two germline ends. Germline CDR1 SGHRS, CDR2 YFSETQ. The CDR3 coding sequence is TGCGCCAGCAGCTTGGTTCTCGGCAGCGGAGAGACCCAGTACTTC. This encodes CASSLVLGSGETQYF.

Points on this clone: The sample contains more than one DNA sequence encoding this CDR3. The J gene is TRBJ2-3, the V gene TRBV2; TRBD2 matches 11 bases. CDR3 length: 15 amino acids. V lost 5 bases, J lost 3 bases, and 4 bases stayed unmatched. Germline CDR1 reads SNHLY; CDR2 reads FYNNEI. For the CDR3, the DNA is TGTGCCAGCAGTCCCGGGACTAGCGGTACAGATACGCAGTATTTT. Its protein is CASSPGTSGTDTQYF.

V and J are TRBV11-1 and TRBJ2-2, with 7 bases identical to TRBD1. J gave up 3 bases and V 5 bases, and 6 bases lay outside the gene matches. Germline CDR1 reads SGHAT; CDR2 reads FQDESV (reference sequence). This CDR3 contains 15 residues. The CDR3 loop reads CASSPDRVYTGELFF. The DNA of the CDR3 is TGTGCCAGCAGCCCCGACAGGGTGTACACCGGGGAGCTGTTTTTT. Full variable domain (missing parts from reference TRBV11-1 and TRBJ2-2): EAEVAQSPRYKITEKSQAVAFWCDPISGHATLYWYRQILGQGPELLVQFQDESVVDDSQLPKDRFSAERLKGVDSTLKIQPAELGDSAMYLCASSPDRVYTGELFFGEGSRLTVL.

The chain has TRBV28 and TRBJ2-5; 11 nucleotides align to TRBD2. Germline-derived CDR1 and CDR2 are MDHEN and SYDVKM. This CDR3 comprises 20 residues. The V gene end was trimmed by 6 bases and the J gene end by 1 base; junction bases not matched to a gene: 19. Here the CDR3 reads CASSFDLRGNSGRAQETQYF. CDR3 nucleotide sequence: TGTGCCAGCAGCTTCGATTTGCGGGGAAATAGCGGGAGGGCCCAAGAGACCCAGTACTTC.

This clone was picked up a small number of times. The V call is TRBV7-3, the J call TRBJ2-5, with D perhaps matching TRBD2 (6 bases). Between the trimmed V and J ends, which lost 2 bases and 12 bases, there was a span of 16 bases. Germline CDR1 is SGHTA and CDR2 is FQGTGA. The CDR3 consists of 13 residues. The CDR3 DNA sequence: TGTGCCAGCAGCTTAGGGACTGAAGGGCCCAAGTACTTC. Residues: CASSLGTEGPKYF.

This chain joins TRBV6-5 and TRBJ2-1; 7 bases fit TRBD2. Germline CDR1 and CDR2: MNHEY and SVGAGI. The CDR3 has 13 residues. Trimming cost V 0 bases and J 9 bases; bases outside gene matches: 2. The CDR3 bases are TGTGCCAGCAGTTACTCCGGGGAGGGTGAGCAGTTCTTC. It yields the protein CASSYSGEGEQFF.

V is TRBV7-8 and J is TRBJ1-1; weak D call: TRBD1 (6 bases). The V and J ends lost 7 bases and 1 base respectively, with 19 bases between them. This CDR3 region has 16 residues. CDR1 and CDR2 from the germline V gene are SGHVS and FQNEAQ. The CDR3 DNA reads TGTGCCAGCACAGGGGAAAGGGTGCGGTCGAACACTGAAGCTTTCTTT. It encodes CASTGERVRSNTEAFF. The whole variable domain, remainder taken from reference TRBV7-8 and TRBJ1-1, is GAGVSQSPRYKVAKRGQDVALRCDPISGHVSLFWYQQALGQGPEFLTYFQNEAQLDKSGLPSDRFFAERPEGSVSTLKIQRTQQEDSAVYLCASTGERVRSNTEAFFGQGTRLTVV.

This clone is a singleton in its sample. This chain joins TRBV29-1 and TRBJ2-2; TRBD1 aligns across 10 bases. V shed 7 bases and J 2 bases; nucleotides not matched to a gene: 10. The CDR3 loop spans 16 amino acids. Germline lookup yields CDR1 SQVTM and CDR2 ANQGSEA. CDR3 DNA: TGCAGCGCCACTCCCGGGACAGGGGCCAACACCGGGGAGCTGTTTTTT. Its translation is CSATPGTGANTGELFF.

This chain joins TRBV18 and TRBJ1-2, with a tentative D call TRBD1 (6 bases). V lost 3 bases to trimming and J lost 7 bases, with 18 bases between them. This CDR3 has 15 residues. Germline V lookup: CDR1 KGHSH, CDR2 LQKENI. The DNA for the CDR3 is TGTGCCAGCTCACCTATCCCCCAGGGGATTGGTGGCTACACCTTC. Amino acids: CASSPIPQGIGGYTF.

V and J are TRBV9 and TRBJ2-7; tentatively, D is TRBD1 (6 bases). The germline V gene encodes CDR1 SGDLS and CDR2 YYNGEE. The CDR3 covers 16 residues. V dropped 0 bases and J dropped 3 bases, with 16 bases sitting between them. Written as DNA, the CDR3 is TGTGCCAGCAGCGTAGGGAGCGCAGGGGCGGTCTACGAGCAGTACTTC. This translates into CASSVGSAGAVYEQYF.

The CDR3 DNA reads TGTGCCAGTAGTCCAAGACAGGGGGACTTCAACACTGAAGCTTTCTTT. It yields the protein CASSPRQGDFNTEAFF. This chain connects TRBV19 to TRBJ1-1; 9 bases are a match to TRBD1. The CDR3 runs 16 residues. The ends lost 5 bases at V and 2 bases at J; junction bases unmatched: 9. CDR1 is LNHDA, CDR2 SQIVND, per germline (reference sequence). The whole variable domain, filled in from reference TRBV19 and TRBJ1-1, reads DGGITQSPKYLFRKEGQNVTLSCEQNLNHDAMYWYRQDPGQGLRLIYYSQIVNDFQKGDIAEGYSVSREKKESFPLTVTSAQKNPTAFYLCASSPRQGDFNTEAFFGQGTRLTVV.

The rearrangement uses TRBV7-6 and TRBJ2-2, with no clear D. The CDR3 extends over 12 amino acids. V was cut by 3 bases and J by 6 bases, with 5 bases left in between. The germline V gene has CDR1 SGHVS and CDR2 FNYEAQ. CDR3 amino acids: CASSFPAGELFF. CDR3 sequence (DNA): TGTGCCAGCAGCTTCCCGGCCGGGGAGCTGTTTTTT.

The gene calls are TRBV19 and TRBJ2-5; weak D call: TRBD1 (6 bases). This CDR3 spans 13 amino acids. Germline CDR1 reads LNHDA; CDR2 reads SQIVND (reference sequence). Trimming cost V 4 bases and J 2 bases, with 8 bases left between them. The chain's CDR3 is CASSTGQQETQYF. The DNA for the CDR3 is TGTGCCAGTAGTACGGGACAACAAGAGACCCAGTACTTC.

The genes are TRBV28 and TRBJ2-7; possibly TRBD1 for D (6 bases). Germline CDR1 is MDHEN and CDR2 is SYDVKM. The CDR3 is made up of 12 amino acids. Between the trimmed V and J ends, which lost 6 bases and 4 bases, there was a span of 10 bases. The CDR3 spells CASRERGYEQYF. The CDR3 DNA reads TGTGCCAGCAGGGAGAGGGGGTACGAGCAGTACTTC. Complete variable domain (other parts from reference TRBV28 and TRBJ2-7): DVKVTQSSRYLVKRTGEKVFLECVQDMDHENMFWYRQDPGLGLRLIYFSYDVKMKEKGDIPEGYSVSREKKERFSLILESASTNQTSMYLCASRERGYEQYFGPGTRLTVT.

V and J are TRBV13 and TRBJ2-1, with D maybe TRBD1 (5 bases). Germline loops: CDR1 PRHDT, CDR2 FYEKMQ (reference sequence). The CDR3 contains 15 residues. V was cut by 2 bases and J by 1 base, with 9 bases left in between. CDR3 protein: CASSLLGDSYNEQFF. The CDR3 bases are TGTGCCAGCAGCTTACTAGGGGATTCCTACAATGAGCAGTTCTTC.

CDR3 loop: CASSLVGLAGVGYNEQFF. Here the CDR3 DNA reads TGTGCCAGCAGCTTAGTAGGACTAGCGGGAGTGGGGTACAATGAGCAGTTCTTC. The chain is built from TRBV7-9 and TRBJ2-1; the match to TRBD2 covers 13 bases. Trimming at V came to 1 base and at J to 4 bases, leaving 7 bases not matched to a gene. This CDR3 comprises 18 residues. The germline V gene encodes CDR1 SEHNR and CDR2 FQNEAQ (reference sequence). The variable domain in full, completed from reference TRBV7-9 and TRBJ2-1, reads DTGVSQNPRHKITKRGQNVTFRCDPISEHNRLYWYRQTLGQGPEFLTYFQNEAQLEKSRLLSDRFSAERPKGSFSTLEIQRTEQGDSAMYLCASSLVGLAGVGYNEQFFGPGTRLTVL.

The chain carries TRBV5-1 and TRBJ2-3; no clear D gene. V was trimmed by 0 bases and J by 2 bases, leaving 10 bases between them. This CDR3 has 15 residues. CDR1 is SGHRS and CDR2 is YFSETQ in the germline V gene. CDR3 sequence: CASSLEWPSTDTQYF. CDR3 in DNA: TGCGCCAGCAGCTTGGAGTGGCCATCCACAGATACGCAGTATTTT.

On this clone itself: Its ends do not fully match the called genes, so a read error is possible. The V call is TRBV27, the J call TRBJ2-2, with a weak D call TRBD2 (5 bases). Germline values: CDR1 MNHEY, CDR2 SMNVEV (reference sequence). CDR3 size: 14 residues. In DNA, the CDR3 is TGTGCCAGCAGAAGCCTAGCAAACATCGGGGAGCTGTTTTTT. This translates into CASRSLANIGELFF.